This T cell receptor (beta chain) derives from a study of regulatory and conventional T cells in RAG deficiency. Regarding the study as a whole: Patient subsets had shorter CDR3s; Omenn Treg-Tconv overlap exceeded 80%. Control T-cell subsets had markedly higher Shannon entropy and lower Simpson indices than RAG-deficient patients. Treg unique TCR beta sequences were approximately 100-fold fewer in Omenn syndrome and CID/AS patients than controls.

Conventional CD4+ T cells were sorted from blood as CD25-low CD127-high cells. This clone was observed once. Its antigen remains unknown. TCRdb's copy holds only in-frame clones and misses some; the assay was immunoSEQ multiplex PCR. The sample has almost 35,000 clones, about 75% seen once; the top ten hold 3% to 4%. These same data were also listed under a study on regulatory T cells. As that report states: The PCR used 52 TRBV and 13 TRBJ primers. Patient repertoires had restricted TRB V-J pairs and skewed V and J usage, most in Tregs.

The TCR sequence derives from a human donor in good health. The sample consisted of CD4+ effector T cells sorted from blood.

The DNA of the CDR3 is TGTGCCAGCAGCTTAGACCGACAGGGAGACACCATATATTTT. Protein product: CASSLDRQGDTIYF. The genes are TRBV7-9 and TRBJ1-3, with 7 bases matching TRBD1. From germline, CDR1 is SEHNR and CDR2 FQNEAQ (reference sequence). V was clipped by 1 base and J by 8 bases; unmatched bases: 5. This CDR3 spans 14 amino acids.